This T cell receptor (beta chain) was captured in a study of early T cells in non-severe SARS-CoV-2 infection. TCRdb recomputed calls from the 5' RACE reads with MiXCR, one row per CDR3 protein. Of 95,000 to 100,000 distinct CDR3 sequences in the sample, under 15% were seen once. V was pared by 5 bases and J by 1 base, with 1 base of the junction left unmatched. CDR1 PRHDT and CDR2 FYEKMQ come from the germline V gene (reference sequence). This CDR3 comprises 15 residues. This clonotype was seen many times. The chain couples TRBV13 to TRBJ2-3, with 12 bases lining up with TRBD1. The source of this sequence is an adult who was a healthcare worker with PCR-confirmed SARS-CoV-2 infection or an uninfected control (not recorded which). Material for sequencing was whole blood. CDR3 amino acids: CASSGTGGGTDTQYF. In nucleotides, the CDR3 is TGTGCCAGCAGCGGGACAGGGGGCGGCACAGATACGCAGTATTTT. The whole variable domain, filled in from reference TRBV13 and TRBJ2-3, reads AAGVIQSPRHLIKEKRETATLKCYPIPRHDTVYWYQQGPGQDPQFLISFYEKMQSDKGSIPDRFSAQQFSDYHSELNMSSLELGDSALYFCASSGTGGGTDTQYFGPGTRLTVL.